The rows below give T cell receptor beta chains drawn from one sample of a study of radiotherapy plus CTLA-4 blockade in lung cancer. Data came from immunoSEQ multiplex PCR; TCRdb stores just in-frame clones and leaves some out. Of around 70,000 clones in the sample, under 85% were seen once. The starting material was peripheral blood, obtained from a patient treated with radiotherapy plus ipilimumab. These receptors were collected from a human donor with non-small cell lung cancer who had a partial response to radiotherapy plus ipilimumab. Both conserved end residues are part of each CDR3. Fields, in order: J gene, V gene, clone size, D gene, CDR3 protein, CDR3 DNA. The D gene is left open where the match is weak. A clone size is listed for some rows: how often the clone was seen (once, few, many), or a class if it is expanded.

TRBJ1-2,TRBV28,.,.,CASKAPAVHGYTF,TGTGCCAGCAAGGCCCCAGCGGTCCATGGCTACACCTTC
TRBJ2-2,TRBV25-1,.,TRBD1,CASSLGQTGELFF,TGTGCCAGCAGCCTGGGACAGACCGGGGAGCTGTTTTTT
TRBJ2-3,TRBV6-1,.,TRBD2,CASSVAGGTDTQYF,TGTGCCAGCAGTGTAGCGGGAGGGACAGATACGCAGTATTTT
TRBJ2-3,TRBV5-1,few,.,CASSDGASDTQYF,TGCGCCAGCAGCGATGGGGCATCAGATACGCAGTATTTT
TRBJ1-1,TRBV5-1,.,.,CASSSTGGAGDYTEAFF,TGCGCCAGCAGCTCGACGGGTGGGGCGGGAGATTACACTGAAGCTTTCTTT
TRBJ2-7,TRBV7-3,.,.,CASSRELQDEQYF,TGTGCCAGCAGCCGTGAGTTGCAGGACGAGCAGTACTTC
TRBJ1-3,TRBV7-3,.,.,CASSPRGGGTIYF,TGTGCCAGCAGCCCTCGAGGGGGGGGCACCATATATTTT
TRBJ2-1,TRBV10-1,.,TRBD2,CASPGLEDEQFF,TGCGCCAGCCCGGGACTAGAGGATGAGCAGTTCTTC
TRBJ1-5,TRBV28,.,TRBD1,CASSTPGQGNSLGQPQHF,TGTGCCAGCAGTACCCCGGGACAGGGAAATTCTTTAGGCCAGCCCCAGCATTTT
TRBJ2-2,TRBV5-4,.,TRBD1,CASSLTGAGELFF,TGTGCCAGCAGCTTAACAGGGGCCGGGGAGCTGTTTTTT
TRBJ1-4,TRBV9,.,TRBD1,CASSFPGTANEKLFF,TGTGCCAGCAGCTTCCCCGGGACAGCTAATGAAAAACTGTTTTTT
TRBJ2-7,TRBV11-2,.,.,CASSLTGNLYEQYF,TGTGCCAGCAGCTTAACCGGGAACCTTTACGAGCAGTACTTC
TRBJ2-6,TRBV19,.,.,CASSINGANVLTF,TGTGCCAGTAGTATCAATGGGGCCAACGTCCTGACTTTC
TRBJ2-7,TRBV11-2,.,TRBD1,CASSLRDRLLEQYF,TGTGCCAGCAGCTTACGGGACAGGCTCCTCGAGCAGTACTTC
TRBJ2-7,TRBV5-5,once,TRBD1,CASSTPGQGYEQYF,TGTGCCAGCAGCACGCCGGGACAGGGCTACGAGCAGTACTTC
TRBJ2-7,TRBV12-2,.,.,CASRPPTSGRAGEQYF,TGTGCAAGTCGCCCTCCGACTAGCGGGAGGGCGGGAGAGCAGTACTTC
TRBJ2-3,TRBV7-8,.,TRBD2,CASKAGGGDTQYF,TGTGCCAGCAAAGCGGGAGGGGGGGATACGCAGTATTTT
TRBJ2-1,TRBV5-4,few,TRBD1,CASSVQGSYNEQFF,TGTGCCAGCAGCGTACAGGGGTCTTACAATGAGCAGTTCTTC
TRBJ2-5,TRBV11-2,.,TRBD2,CASSFGGTSAYAETQYF,TGTGCCAGCAGCTTCGGGGGGACTAGCGCCTATGCCGAGACCCAGTACTTC
TRBJ1-2,TRBV5-5,.,TRBD1,CASSPGQGNYGYTF,TGTGCCAGCAGCCCCGGACAGGGAAACTATGGCTACACCTTC
TRBJ2-5,TRBV11-2,.,TRBD2,CASRKLAGGETQYF,TGTGCCAGCAGGAAACTAGCGGGAGGAGAGACCCAGTACTTC
TRBJ2-3,TRBV30,.,TRBD2,CAWSNRGGRAGVWSDTQYF,TGTGCCTGGAGTAATCGTGGGGGTCGAGCGGGAGTCTGGTCAGATACGCAGTATTTT
TRBJ2-7,TRBV10-1,.,TRBD2,CASMAGTSGNREQYF,TGCGCCAGCATGGCAGGGACTAGCGGGAATCGGGAGCAGTACTTC
TRBJ2-7,TRBV27,once,TRBD2,CASSAQSGRASEQYF,TGTGCCAGCAGTGCCCAAAGCGGGAGGGCCTCCGAGCAGTACTTC
TRBJ2-7,TRBV25-1,.,.,CASSESPGVGTYEQYF,TGTGCCAGCAGTGAATCCCCAGGGGTGGGTACCTACGAGCAGTACTTC
TRBJ1-5,TRBV27,once,.,CASSLEGGGPSMTSNQPQHF,TGTGCCAGCAGTTTGGAGGGAGGGGGACCGTCAATGACTAGCAATCAGCCCCAGCATTTT
TRBJ1-2,TRBV29-1,once,.,CSVGGENYGYTF,TGCAGCGTTGGAGGTGAGAACTATGGCTACACCTTC
TRBJ2-7,TRBV21-1,.,.,CASSKEEGEVFSYEQYF,TGTGCCAGCAGCAAAGAGGAAGGGGAGGTCTTCTCCTACGAGCAGTACTTC
TRBJ2-3,TRBV30,.,TRBD2,CAWEDSGSTDTQYF,TGTGCCTGGGAAGATAGCGGGAGCACAGATACGCAGTATTTT
TRBJ2-1,TRBV9,.,.,CASSVLGAEGQRDEQFF,TGTGCCAGCAGCGTACTAGGGGCGGAGGGCCAGAGGGATGAGCAGTTCTTC
TRBJ2-1,TRBV5-4,.,TRBD2,CASSPGTSGDYNEQFF,TGTGCCAGCAGCCCTGGGACTAGCGGAGACTACAATGAGCAGTTCTTC
TRBJ2-1,TRBV7-2,.,TRBD2,CASSPRASGSITYNEQFF,TGTGCCAGCAGCCCAAGGGCTAGCGGGAGTATCACCTACAATGAGCAGTTCTTC
TRBJ2-7,TRBV10-3,.,.,CAISGQGGGYEQYF,TGTGCCATCAGTGGACAGGGAGGTGGCTACGAGCAGTACTTC
TRBJ1-5,TRBV6-1,few,.,CASSDYSNQPQHF,TGTGCCAGCAGCGACTATAGCAATCAGCCCCAGCATTTT
TRBJ1-5,TRBV5-1,.,.,CASSVGDNQPQHF,TGCGCCAGCAGCGTCGGGGACAATCAGCCCCAGCATTTT
TRBJ2-3,TRBV7-2,.,.,CASSLGLALDTQYF,TGTGCCAGCAGCTTAGGCCTAGCGTTAGATACGCAGTATTTT
TRBJ2-2,TRBV29-1,.,TRBD2,CSVQRGIGELFF,TGCAGCGTTCAGCGGGGAATAGGGGAGCTGTTTTTT
TRBJ1-5,TRBV7-2,.,TRBD1,CASSLERGRRQPQHF,TGTGCCAGCAGCTTAGAGAGGGGGCGAAGACAGCCCCAGCATTTT
TRBJ1-1,TRBV6-5,.,.,CASRENDSGAFF,TGTGCCAGCAGGGAAAACGACTCCGGGGCTTTCTTT
TRBJ1-1,TRBV6-5,.,.,CASRPPAGVGTEAFF,TGTGCCAGCAGGCCCCCCGCCGGGGTCGGCACTGAAGCTTTCTTT
TRBJ2-7,TRBV29-1,once,.,CSATGRPSYEQYF,TGCAGCGCGACAGGCCGTCCATCCTACGAGCAGTACTTC
TRBJ1-3,TRBV9,.,.,CASSPRGDSGNTIYF,TGTGCCAGCAGCCCCCGCGGTGACTCTGGAAACACCATATATTTT
TRBJ1-2,TRBV9,.,.,CASSPTIRLSYGYTF,TGTGCCAGCAGCCCCACCATACGGTTAAGCTATGGCTACACCTTC
TRBJ1-1,TRBV28,once,.,CASSLSGRGNTEAFF,TGTGCCAGCAGTTTATCAGGACGGGGAAACACTGAAGCTTTCTTT
TRBJ2-1,TRBV6-1,.,.,CASSVQGEIYNEQFF,TGTGCCAGCAGTGTACAAGGGGAAATTTACAATGAGCAGTTCTTC
TRBJ2-2,TRBV19,.,TRBD2,CASSIDLAGNTGELFF,TGTGCCAGTAGTATAGATCTAGCGGGGAACACCGGGGAGCTGTTTTTT
TRBJ1-1,TRBV16,once,TRBD1,CASSQMGTVNTEAFF,TGTGCCAGCAGCCAGATGGGGACAGTGAACACTGAAGCTTTCTTT
TRBJ2-1,TRBV9,.,TRBD2,CASSPRGGGRLSSYNEQFF,TGTGCCAGCAGCCCGCGGGGGGGCGGGAGGCTTAGCTCCTACAATGAGCAGTTCTTC